This TCR beta chain appears in the sequencing data of a study of cytomegalovirus exposure and HLA in healthy donors. Study details: An earlier analysis identified 120 million or so unique TCR beta sequences in about 170 million T cells. Study conclusions and caveats: As a later analysis showed, several of the most significant clusters appeared to be linked to common viral pathogens.

Despite likely unrecorded immune exposures, the donors were nominally healthy at the time of sampling. The PCR contained 60 Vbeta and 13 Jbeta primers. Method: immunoSEQ multiplex PCR; TCRdb's copy keeps in-frame clones and lacks some. The profile covers around 210,000 clones, with 82% appearing a single time and 2.7% taken by the ten largest. Of note for this clone: Its antigen is undetermined.

CDR1 SGHRS and CDR2 YFSETQ come from the germline V gene. CDR3 length: 12 amino acids. V lost 2 bases and J lost 3, with 3 bases in between. The TCR sequence derives from a woman between 40 and 50 years old in good health and CMV-seronegative. This chain joins TRBV5-1 and TRBJ2-1; D is ambiguous. Source material: PBMCs. The CDR3 here is CASSFIYNEQFF. In DNA form, the CDR3 reads TGCGCCAGCAGCTTCATCTACAATGAGCAGTTCTTC.